These 22 T cell receptor beta chains came from one sample sequenced in a study of beta chain features in type 1 diabetes. Every isolated RNA sample was fully reverse transcribed, so sequencing captured expressed TCRB transcripts. Clones were read by immunoSEQ multiplex PCR, and TCRdb kept only the in-frame ones, dropping some. Seen here are over 120,000 clones, roughly a tenth observed once, and the top ten hold less than 1.5%. Sequencing was done on a sample of naive CD4+ T cells from blood. The source is a young man in good health.

This clone was detected only a few times. This chain uses TRBV7-6 with TRBJ2-1, with 12 bases lining up with TRBD1. The junction had 11 bases not matched to a gene; V was cut back by 5 bases and J by 9 bases. CDR1 is SGHVS and CDR2 is FNYEAQ in the germline V gene. The CDR3 runs to 16 residues. The CDR3 region has the DNA TGTGCCAGCAGCCCAGCGGGACAGGGGGCGCTGGGTGAGCAGTTCTTC. Protein sequence: CASSPAGQGALGEQFF.

The rearrangement uses TRBV7-9 and TRBJ1-2, with D perhaps TRBD1 (6 bases). The V gene's germline CDR1 is SEHNR and CDR2 FQNEAQ (reference sequence). The V end was cut by 4 bases, the J end by 3 bases, with 15 bases between. This CDR3 is built from 15 residues. The CDR3 sequence: CASSYWGGDDYGYTF. The CDR3 DNA sequence: TGTGCCAGCAGCTATTGGGGGGGCGACGACTATGGCTACACCTTC.

This clone was recorded many times. V gene TRBV10-3 combines with J gene TRBJ2-1; 8 bases are shared with TRBD2. V lost 4 bases and J lost 0; bases outside the gene matches: 2. The germline V gene has CDR1 ENHRY and CDR2 SYGVKD. There are 15 residues in the CDR3. CDR3 protein: CAISAAGDSYNEQFF. CDR3 nucleotides: TGTGCCATCAGTGCAGCGGGGGACTCCTACAATGAGCAGTTCTTC.

The chain has TRBV6-5 and TRBJ1-6; 9 bases are shared with TRBD1. V was clipped by 7 bases and J by 9 bases; unmatched bases: 7. The CDR3 consists of 14 residues. From germline, CDR1 is MNHEY and CDR2 SVGAGI. The CDR3 protein is CASTLDRGPSPLHF. Written as DNA, the CDR3 is TGTGCCAGCACCCTGGACAGGGGCCCTTCACCCCTCCACTTT.

The chain carries TRBV19 and TRBJ1-3; a weak D match, TRBD1 (5 bases). Germline values: CDR1 LNHDA, CDR2 SQIVND (reference sequence). Trimming stripped 3 bases from V and 2 bases from J, with 11 bases between. The CDR3 extends over 15 amino acids. In DNA form, the CDR3 reads TGTGCCAGTAGTATCGGCAGGGCCCCTGGAAACACCATATATTTT. Translation gives CASSIGRAPGNTIYF.

The chain joins TRBV5-6 to TRBJ1-6; the match to TRBD1 covers 7 bases. The CDR3 loop spans 14 amino acids. Trimming at V came to 0 bases and at J to 6 bases, leaving 0 bases not matched to a gene. In germline, CDR1 is SGHDT, CDR2 YYEEEE. The CDR3 here is CASSLGQGNSPLHF. CDR3 DNA sequence: TGTGCCAGCAGCTTGGGACAGGGTAATTCACCCCTCCACTTT.

This chain links TRBV7-3 with TRBJ1-2; 10 nucleotides line up with TRBD1. The CDR3 consists of 14 residues. Germline V gene sequence: CDR1 SGHTA, CDR2 FQGTGA. V lost 5 bases, J lost 8 bases, and 8 bases stayed unmatched. The chain's CDR3 is CASSPAGQGSGYTF. The CDR3 region has the DNA TGTGCCAGCAGCCCGGCGGGACAGGGGAGCGGCTACACCTTC.

The table lists this clone with a few counts. J is TRBJ2-7 and V is TRBV6-6, with 9 bases identical to TRBD1. The germline gives CDR1 MNHNY, CDR2 SVGAGI (reference sequence). The CDR3 has 14 amino acids. V lost 6 bases, J lost 4 bases, and 7 bases stayed unmatched. The CDR3 nucleotides are TGTGCCAGCAGGCCGGGACAGGGTAATTACGAGCAGTACTTC. Its translation is CASRPGQGNYEQYF.

The chain joins TRBV14 to TRBJ1-3; perhaps TRBD1 as D (6 bases). The germline V gene encodes CDR1 SGHDN and CDR2 FVKESK. The CDR3 has 16 amino acids. Trimming removed 2 bases from V and 4 bases from J, with 15 bases in between. This CDR3 is CASSQQQGRRGNTIYF. CDR3 DNA: TGTGCCAGCAGCCAACAACAGGGCCGTCGGGGAAACACCATATATTTT.

This clone was counted only a few times. The J gene is TRBJ2-2, the V gene TRBV5-6; 13 bases map to TRBD2. The junction had 5 bases not matched to a gene; V was cut back by 1 base and J by 2 bases. This CDR3 is 18 amino acids long. Germline CDR1 reads SGHDT; CDR2 reads YYEEEE. Here the CDR3 reads CASSLLTSGGINTGELFF. The CDR3 bases are TGTGCCAGCAGCTTGTTGACTAGCGGGGGGATAAACACCGGGGAGCTGTTTTTT. Full variable domain (rest looked up from reference TRBV5-6 and TRBJ2-2): DAGVTQSPTHLIKTRGQQVTLRCSPKSGHDTVSWYQQALGQGPQFIFQYYEEEERQRGNFPDRFSGHQFPNYSSELNVNALLLGDSALYLCASSLLTSGGINTGELFFGEGSRLTVL.

This clone has just a few counts. The gene calls are TRBV6-6 and TRBJ2-7; D might be TRBD1 (5 bases). Germline V gene data show CDR1 as MNHNY and CDR2 as SVGAGI (reference sequence). V dropped 2 bases and J dropped 6 bases, with 8 bases sitting between them. The CDR3 covers 12 residues. This chain's CDR3 is CASSYEGAEQYF. CDR3 coding DNA: TGTGCCAGCAGTTACGAAGGGGCCGAGCAGTACTTC.

This chain uses TRBV14 with TRBJ1-1; 8 nucleotides line up with TRBD1. Germline lookup yields CDR1 SGHDN and CDR2 FVKESK. After removal of 1 base from V and 1 base from J, the junction contained 11 bases not matched to a gene. The CDR3 loop spans 18 amino acids. This chain's CDR3 is CASSQVGQGAGRNTEAFF. The CDR3 nucleotides read TGTGCCAGCAGCCAAGTGGGGCAGGGGGCAGGTCGGAACACTGAAGCTTTCTTT. Full variable domain (missing parts from reference TRBV14 and TRBJ1-1): EAGVTQFPSHSVIEKGQTVTLRCDPISGHDNLYWYRRVMGKEIKFLLHFVKESKQDESGMPNNRFLAERTGGTYSTLKVQPAELEDSGVYFCASSQVGQGAGRNTEAFFGQGTRLTVV.

This clone was recorded a few times. V is TRBV7-2 and J is TRBJ1-2; 8 bases fit TRBD1. After removal of 4 bases from V and 2 bases from J, the junction contained 9 bases not matched to a gene. Germline CDR1 and CDR2: SGHTA and FQGNSA. The CDR3 contains 16 residues. The chain's CDR3 is CASSSRTGSQNYGYTF. Written as DNA, the CDR3 is TGTGCCAGCAGCTCCCGGACAGGGTCACAAAACTATGGCTACACCTTC.

V is TRBV6-6 and J is TRBJ1-2, with 7 bases identical to TRBD1. CDR3 length equals 16 residues. V was pared by 0 bases and J by 1 base, with 5 bases of the junction left unmatched. Germline V CDR1 and CDR2: MNHNY, SVGAGI (reference sequence). The CDR3 is CASSYSTGQINYGYTF. In nucleotides, the CDR3 is TGTGCCAGCAGTTACTCGACAGGGCAGATTAACTATGGCTACACCTTC.

This clone was seen only a few times. The chain combines TRBV6-5 with TRBJ1-1, with D possibly matching TRBD1 (5 bases). The CDR3 contains 11 residues. Germline values: CDR1 MNHEY, CDR2 SVGAGI. V dropped 6 bases and J dropped 6 bases, with 8 bases sitting between them. Written as DNA, the CDR3 is TGTGCCAGCAGCCAAGGGGCTGAAGCTTTCTTT. This codes for CASSQGAEAFF.

This clone has a handful of counts. The chain joins TRBV5-1 to TRBJ1-2, with 12 bases aligning to TRBD1. CDR3 length: 13 residues. Germline loops: CDR1 SGHRS, CDR2 YFSETQ. V gave up 3 bases and J gave up 8 bases; unmatched junction bases: 2. This CDR3 reads CASSWDRGQGYTF. The CDR3 DNA reads TGCGCCAGCAGCTGGGACAGGGGGCAGGGCTACACCTTC.

The genes are TRBV7-2 and TRBJ2-3, with 7 bases identical to TRBD2. Germline assignment: CDR1 SGHTA and CDR2 FQGNSA. The CDR3 consists of 13 residues. With V trimmed by 2 bases and J by 4 bases, 0 bases remained unmatched. CDR3 protein: CASSLRGADTQYF. The CDR3 region has the DNA TGTGCCAGCAGCTTACGGGGGGCAGATACGCAGTATTTT.

V usage is TRBV4-2 and J usage is TRBJ1-1; D may be TRBD1 (6 bases). Germline CDR1 reads LGHNA; CDR2 reads YNFKEQ. V lost 4 bases and J lost 0, with 9 bases in between. The CDR3 length is 14 residues. CDR3 sequence: CASSRTAMNTEAFF. CDR3 coding DNA: TGTGCCAGCAGCCGGACAGCCATGAACACTGAAGCTTTCTTT.

This clone was counted only a few times. The chain links TRBV5-1 to TRBJ2-3; tentative D call: TRBD2 (7 bases). The CDR3 contains 14 residues. The V end was cut by 7 bases, the J end by 4 bases, with 16 bases between. Germline CDR1 SGHRS, CDR2 YFSETQ. The CDR3 DNA is TGCGCCAGCTTGGGGGGGCAACTTTCAGATACGCAGTATTTT. It encodes CASLGGQLSDTQYF.

The sample holds a few counts of this clone. V gene TRBV4-3 combines with J gene TRBJ2-2; D perhaps matches TRBD1 (5 bases). V lost 0 bases and J lost 5, with 13 bases in between. Germline V gives CDR1 LGHNA, CDR2 YSLEER. This CDR3 spans 16 amino acids. CDR3 nucleotides: TGCGCCAGCAGCCAAGAGTCGCGGACAAGGACCGGGGAGCTGTTTTTT. Translated: CASSQESRTRTGELFF.

This clone was detected only a few times. The chain is built from TRBV9 and TRBJ1-4, with a tentative D call TRBD1 (5 bases). CDR1 and CDR2 (germline): SGDLS, YYNGEE. This CDR3 spans 16 amino acids. Trimming stripped 0 bases from V and 4 bases from J, with 13 bases between. CDR3 loop: CASSVGEGARNEKLFF. The CDR3 region has the DNA TGTGCCAGCAGCGTAGGGGAAGGGGCCCGTAATGAAAAACTGTTTTTT.

The rearrangement joins TRBV15 to TRBJ2-3; 8 bases fit TRBD2. Germline V lookup: CDR1 LNHNV, CDR2 YYDKDF (reference sequence). The CDR3 has 16 residues. J gave up 4 bases and V 0 bases, and 6 bases lay outside the gene matches. The CDR3 nucleotides read TGTGCCACCAGCAGAGATCTCGGGGGGGTCGCAGATACGCAGTATTTT. It is translated as CATSRDLGGVADTQYF.